This entry lists 23 T cell receptor beta chains sequenced from one sample in a study of blood T cell repertoires in COVID-19. Measured with immunoSEQ multiplex PCR; TCRdb has only the in-frame clones, and not every one. The sample holds roughly 290,000 clones, approximately 92% seen once. The sample was peripheral blood. These receptors were collected from a woman in her twenties or thirties with COVID-19, enrolled during active disease.

This clone was detected a few times. The V gene is TRBV30, the J gene TRBJ2-2, with a possible D match to TRBD1 (5 bases). This CDR3 is built from 13 residues. CDR1 is GTSNPN and CDR2 is SVGIG in the germline V gene (reference sequence). Trimming shortened V by 8 bases and J by 1 base, and 11 bases separated the two germline ends. CDR3 loop: CALIRGNTGELFF. Written as DNA, the CDR3 is TGTGCCCTTATTAGGGGGAACACCGGGGAGCTGTTTTTT. Looking up the rest from reference TRBV30 and TRBJ2-2 gives the full variable domain: SQTIHQWPATLVQPVGSPLSLECTVEGTSNPNLYWYRQAAGRGLQLLFYSVGIGQISSEVPQNLSASRPQDRQFILSSKKLLLSDSGFYLCALIRGNTGELFFGEGSRLTVL.

The rearrangement links TRBV30 to TRBJ2-1; 13 bases are shared with TRBD2. V lost 7 bases and J lost 6; bases outside the gene matches: 9. There are 15 residues in the CDR3. Germline-derived CDR1 and CDR2 are GTSNPN and SVGIG (reference sequence). The CDR3 is CASREGLAGLNEQFF. Written as DNA, the CDR3 is TGTGCCTCTCGCGAGGGACTAGCGGGACTCAATGAGCAGTTCTTC.

The CDR3 DNA reads as TGTGCCAGCAGTTACACAACAGGGGATGGGACTGAAGCTTTCTTT. This codes for CASSYTTGDGTEAFF. The chain combines TRBV6-2 or TRBV6-3 with TRBJ1-1; 7 bases align to TRBD1. Germline V gene lookup returns CDR1 MNHEY and CDR2 SVGEGT. The trim removed 2 bases at V and 5 bases at J, leaving 8 bases unmatched. The CDR3 spans 15 residues.

V gene TRBV7-3 combines with J gene TRBJ1-1; 8 bases align to TRBD1. The CDR3 is 13 amino acids. V was clipped by 4 bases and J by 11 bases; unmatched bases: 9. From germline, CDR1 is SGHTA and CDR2 FQGTGA. The DNA of the CDR3 is TGTGCCAGCAGCTCGGACAAGGACAGGGAGGCTTTCTTT. It is translated as CASSSDKDREAFF.

The chain combines TRBV6-4 with TRBJ2-1; TRBD2 matches 8 bases. The ends lost 6 bases at V and 0 bases at J; junction bases unmatched: 10. There are 17 residues in the CDR3. Germline CDR1 and CDR2: MRHNA and SNTAGT. The CDR3 loop is CASSPGGSGISYNEQFF. The DNA for the CDR3 is TGTGCCAGCAGCCCCGGGGGTAGCGGGATCTCCTACAATGAGCAGTTCTTC.

The V gene is TRBV18, the J gene TRBJ1-1, with D possibly TRBD1 on 5 matching bases. The CDR3 length is 14 residues. In germline, CDR1 is KGHSH, CDR2 LQKENI. V shed 5 bases and J shed 0 bases, with 10 bases lying between them. Here the CDR3 DNA reads TGTGCCAGCTCATCGGACACGGTGAACACTGAAGCTTTCTTT. Protein product: CASSSDTVNTEAFF. The full variable domain, completed using reference TRBV18 and TRBJ1-1, is NAGVMQNPRHLVRRRGQEARLRCSPMKGHSHVYWYRQLPEEGLKFMVYLQKENIIDESGMPKERFSAEFPKEGPSILRIQQVVRGDSAAYFCASSSDTVNTEAFFGQGTRLTVV.

This chain joins TRBV10-1 and TRBJ1-1; a weak D match, TRBD1 (5 bases). The CDR3 runs to 13 residues. Germline V gives CDR1 WNHNN, CDR2 SYGVQD (reference sequence). V lost 4 bases and J lost 1, with 7 bases in between. CDR3 DNA: TGCGCCAGCAGTGCCGGGGGGAACACTGAAGCTTTCTTT. This translates into CASSAGGNTEAFF.

The V and J genes are TRBV19 and TRBJ1-1; D perhaps matches TRBD1 (6 bases). The CDR3 length is 14 residues. Germline V gives CDR1 LNHDA, CDR2 SQIVND (reference sequence). V lost 4 bases to trimming and J lost 4 bases, with 13 bases between them. CDR3 sequence (DNA): TGTGCCAGTAGTAGAGGGGGAATAGGCACTGAAGCTTTCTTT. It is translated as CASSRGGIGTEAFF.

In this sample, this clone turned up once. The chain links TRBV2 to TRBJ1-2; D gene uncertain. Germline lookup yields CDR1 SNHLY and CDR2 FYNNEI. The V end was cut by 5 bases, the J end by 0 bases, with 4 bases between. The CDR3 totals 12 residues. DNA for the CDR3: TGTGCCAGCAGTACATCTAACTATGGCTACACCTTC. This translates into CASSTSNYGYTF. The full variable domain, rest sourced from reference TRBV2 and TRBJ1-2, is EPEVTQTPSHQVTQMGQEVILRCVPISNHLYFYWYRQILGQKVEFLVSFYNNEISEKSEIFDDQFSVERPDGSNFTLKIRSTKLEDSAMYFCASSTSNYGYTFGSGTRLTVV.

The chain uses TRBV19 and TRBJ1-1; 7 positions agree with TRBD1. Germline loops: CDR1 LNHDA, CDR2 SQIVND (reference sequence). The CDR3 length is 13 residues. J was trimmed by 1 base and V by 11 bases; bases with no gene match: 7. The CDR3 DNA reads as TGTGCCTCGAAGGGGGCGTGGAACACTGAAGCTTTCTTT. Its translation is CASKGAWNTEAFF. The whole variable domain, filled in from reference TRBV19 and TRBJ1-1, reads DGGITQSPKYLFRKEGQNVTLSCEQNLNHDAMYWYRQDPGQGLRLIYYSQIVNDFQKGDIAEGYSVSREKKESFPLTVTSAQKNPTAFYLCASKGAWNTEAFFGQGTRLTVV.

The chain has TRBV5-4 and TRBJ2-7, with D possibly matching TRBD1 (6 bases). The germline CDR1 and CDR2 sequences are SGHNT and YYREEE (reference sequence). The CDR3 contains 15 residues. V gave up 1 base and J gave up 5 bases, with 16 bases separating them. CDR3 loop: CASSLYGTYTNEQYF. CDR3 coding DNA: TGTGCCAGCAGCTTGTATGGGACATATACCAACGAGCAGTACTTC.

The chain uses TRBV5-1 and TRBJ2-7; 8 bases are a match to TRBD2. J was trimmed by 5 bases and V by 3 bases; bases with no gene match: 13. CDR1 is SGHRS and CDR2 is YFSETQ in the germline V gene. There are 16 residues in the CDR3. CDR3 sequence: CASSSGLAGLPHEQYF. CDR3 bases: TGCGCCAGCAGCTCGGGGCTAGCGGGCTTACCCCACGAGCAGTACTTC.

The chain uses TRBV28 and TRBJ1-5, with D possibly matching TRBD1 (6 bases). Germline CDR1 and CDR2: MDHEN and SYDVKM. CDR3 size: 17 residues. V was shortened by 4 bases and J by 1 base, with 17 bases between the two germline ends. This CDR3 reads CASSWWSGQPSNQPQHF. The CDR3 nucleotides are TGTGCCAGCAGTTGGTGGAGCGGACAGCCCAGCAATCAGCCCCAGCATTTT.

The V call is TRBV7-3, the J call TRBJ2-1; a weak D match, TRBD1 (6 bases). Deletions cut 5 bases from V and 4 bases from J, with 18 bases between. This CDR3 region has 16 residues. In germline, CDR1 is SGHTA, CDR2 FQGTGA. CDR3 DNA: TGTGCCAGCAGCCCCCGAGGTGGGGGCCGTTACAATGAGCAGTTCTTC. It specifies CASSPRGGGRYNEQFF.

This clone appeared once. The chain couples TRBV9 to TRBJ1-1, with D uncertain. Germline CDR1 SGDLS, CDR2 YYNGEE. Trimming stripped 0 bases from V and 1 base from J, with 10 bases between. This CDR3 contains 15 residues. The CDR3 region is CASSVGGAQNTEAFF. In DNA form, the CDR3 reads TGTGCCAGCAGCGTAGGAGGAGCACAGAACACTGAAGCTTTCTTT.

This chain joins TRBV4-1 and TRBJ2-7; D may be TRBD2 (6 bases). The CDR3 sequence is 14 residues long. Germline lookup yields CDR1 MGHRA and CDR2 YSYEKL. Trimming took off 4 bases at V and 7 bases at J, with 17 bases between the two ends. CDR3 amino acids: CASSRGELSREQYF. CDR3 sequence (DNA): TGCGCCAGCAGCCGGGGGGAGTTGTCGCGGGAGCAGTACTTC.

This chain uses TRBV30 with TRBJ1-5; weak D call: TRBD1 (5 bases). This CDR3 has 13 residues. Germline CDR1 reads GTSNPN; CDR2 reads SVGIG (reference sequence). V was pared by 4 bases and J by 5 bases, with 12 bases between. The CDR3 sequence: CAWTSGLHQPQHF. The CDR3 DNA follows: TGTGCCTGGACCTCAGGGTTACATCAGCCCCAGCATTTT.

With regard to this clone: It may be a read error: a sequence one base away is much more abundant. This chain uses TRBV12-3 or TRBV12-4 with TRBJ1-5, with a weak D call TRBD1 (6 bases). Trimming pared 5 bases from V and 4 bases from J, leaving 9 bases between. CDR3 length equals 13 residues. CDR3 amino acids: CASSGQRNQPQHF. In nucleotides, the CDR3 is TGTGCCAGCAGTGGACAGAGGAATCAGCCCCAGCATTTT.

The chain recombines TRBV7-8 with TRBJ2-3; D gene unclear. Germline-derived CDR1 and CDR2 are SGHVS and FQNEAQ. V lost 0 bases to trimming and J lost 5 bases, with 6 bases between them. This CDR3 spans 13 amino acids. CDR3 sequence: CASSLAYGDTQYF. CDR3 nucleotides: TGTGCCAGCAGCTTAGCCTATGGAGATACGCAGTATTTT.

This chain uses TRBV6-5 with TRBJ1-5; weak D call: TRBD1 (5 bases). V lost 0 bases and J 1 base, leaving 10 bases between the germline ends. This CDR3 contains 16 residues. Germline V lookup: CDR1 MNHEY, CDR2 SVGAGI. This CDR3 reads CASSYSWGDSNQPQHF. In DNA form, the CDR3 reads TGTGCCAGCAGTTACTCTTGGGGGGACAGCAATCAGCCCCAGCATTTT.

V usage is TRBV4-3 and J usage is TRBJ1-4, with TRBD1 matching 9 bases. Looked up from germline, CDR1 is LGHNA and CDR2 is YSLEER. The length of the CDR3 is 16 residues. After removal of 3 bases from V and 8 bases from J, the junction contained 10 bases not matched to a gene. Here the CDR3 reads CASSQGRTGGGEKLFF. The CDR3 DNA reads as TGCGCCAGCAGCCAGGGAAGAACAGGGGGCGGCGAAAAACTGTTTTTT.

J is TRBJ2-7 and V is TRBV7-8; tentatively, D is TRBD2 (5 bases). CDR1 SGHVS and CDR2 FQNEAQ come from the germline V gene. Trimming removed 0 bases from V and 1 base from J, with 16 bases in between. This CDR3 has 17 residues. DNA of the CDR3: TGTGCCAGCAGCTTAGCGCTTATTGGGAGCAGATCCTACGAGCAGTACTTC. This codes for CASSLALIGSRSYEQYF.

V and J are TRBV28 and TRBJ1-6, with D unresolved. V lost 5 bases, J lost 5 bases, and 13 bases lay in between. The CDR3 runs to 15 residues. Germline-derived CDR1 and CDR2 are MDHEN and SYDVKM. The CDR3: CASSLRHGDNSPLHF. The DNA of the CDR3 is TGTGCCAGCAGTCTTAGACACGGTGATAATTCACCCCTCCACTTT.